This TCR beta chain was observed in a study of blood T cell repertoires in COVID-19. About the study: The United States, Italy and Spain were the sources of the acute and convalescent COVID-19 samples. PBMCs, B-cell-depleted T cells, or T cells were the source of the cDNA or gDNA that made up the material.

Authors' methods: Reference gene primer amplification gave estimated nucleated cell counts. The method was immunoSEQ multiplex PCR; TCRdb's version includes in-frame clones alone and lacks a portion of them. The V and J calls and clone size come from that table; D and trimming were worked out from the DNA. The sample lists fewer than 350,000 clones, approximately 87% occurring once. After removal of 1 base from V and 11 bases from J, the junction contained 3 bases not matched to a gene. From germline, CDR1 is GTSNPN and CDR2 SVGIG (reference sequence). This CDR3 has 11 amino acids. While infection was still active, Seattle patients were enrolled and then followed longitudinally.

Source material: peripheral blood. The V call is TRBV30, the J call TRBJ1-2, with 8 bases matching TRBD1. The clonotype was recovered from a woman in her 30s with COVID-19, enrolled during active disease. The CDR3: CAWSDRGGYTF. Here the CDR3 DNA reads TGTGCCTGGAGTGACAGGGGGGGATACACCTTC.